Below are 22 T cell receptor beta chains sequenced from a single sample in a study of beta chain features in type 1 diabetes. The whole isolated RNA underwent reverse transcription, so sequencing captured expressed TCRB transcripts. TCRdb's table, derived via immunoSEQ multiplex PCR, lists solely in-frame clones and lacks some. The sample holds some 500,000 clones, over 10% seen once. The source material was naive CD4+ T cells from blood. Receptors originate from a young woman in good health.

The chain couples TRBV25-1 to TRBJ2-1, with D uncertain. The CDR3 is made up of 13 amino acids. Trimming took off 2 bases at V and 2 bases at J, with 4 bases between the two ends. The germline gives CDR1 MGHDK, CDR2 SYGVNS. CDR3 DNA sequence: TGTGCCAGCAGTGAAGGGGCCTACAATGAGCAGTTCTTC. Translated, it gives CASSEGAYNEQFF.

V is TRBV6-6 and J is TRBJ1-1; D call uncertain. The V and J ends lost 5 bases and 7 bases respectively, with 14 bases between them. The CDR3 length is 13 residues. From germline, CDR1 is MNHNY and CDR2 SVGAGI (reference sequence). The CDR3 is CASSPSTALEAFF. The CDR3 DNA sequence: TGTGCCAGCAGTCCGTCGACGGCCCTTGAAGCTTTCTTT.

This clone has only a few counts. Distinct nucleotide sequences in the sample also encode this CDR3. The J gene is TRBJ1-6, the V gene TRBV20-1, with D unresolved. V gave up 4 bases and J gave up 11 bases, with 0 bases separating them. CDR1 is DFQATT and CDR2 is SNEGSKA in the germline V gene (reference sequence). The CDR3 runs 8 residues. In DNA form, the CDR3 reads TGCAGTGCTACACCCCTCCACTTT. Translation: CSATPLHF.

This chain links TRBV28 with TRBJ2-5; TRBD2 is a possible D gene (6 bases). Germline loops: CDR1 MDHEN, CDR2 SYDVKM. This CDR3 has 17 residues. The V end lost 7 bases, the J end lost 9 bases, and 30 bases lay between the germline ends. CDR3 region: CASTINPLRRGARAQYF. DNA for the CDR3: TGTGCCAGCACCATCAATCCCCTCCGGCGCGGGGCCCGGGCCCAGTACTTC.

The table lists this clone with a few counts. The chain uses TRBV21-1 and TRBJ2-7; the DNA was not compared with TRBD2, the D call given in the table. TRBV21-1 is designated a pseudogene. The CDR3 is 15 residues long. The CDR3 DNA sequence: TGTGCCAGCAGCGCACCGGAGGGACTAGCGTCCGAGCAGTACTTC. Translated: CASSAPEGLASEQYF.

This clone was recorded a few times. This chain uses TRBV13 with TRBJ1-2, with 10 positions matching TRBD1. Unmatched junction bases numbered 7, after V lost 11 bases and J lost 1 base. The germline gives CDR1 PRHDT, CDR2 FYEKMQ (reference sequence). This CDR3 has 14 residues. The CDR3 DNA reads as TGTGCCGGAAGGACAGGGGGTCATAACTATGGCTACACCTTC. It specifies CAGRTGGHNYGYTF.

Here the CDR3 DNA reads TGTGCCAGCAGTGAGCAGGGACCCACCTCTGGGGCCAACGTCCTGACTTTC. Translation: CASSEQGPTSGANVLTF. The J gene is TRBJ2-6, the V gene TRBV2; perhaps D is TRBD1 or TRBD2 (5 bases each). The CDR3 sequence is 17 residues long. Trimming removed 3 bases at V and 0 bases at J, with 12 bases between. CDR1 is SNHLY and CDR2 is FYNNEI in the germline V gene.

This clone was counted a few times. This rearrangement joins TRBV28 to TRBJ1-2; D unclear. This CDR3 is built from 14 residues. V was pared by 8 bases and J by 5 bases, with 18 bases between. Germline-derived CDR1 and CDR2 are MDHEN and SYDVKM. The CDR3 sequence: CASLSRREGYGYTF. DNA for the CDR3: TGTGCCAGCCTAAGTCGAAGGGAGGGTTATGGCTACACCTTC.

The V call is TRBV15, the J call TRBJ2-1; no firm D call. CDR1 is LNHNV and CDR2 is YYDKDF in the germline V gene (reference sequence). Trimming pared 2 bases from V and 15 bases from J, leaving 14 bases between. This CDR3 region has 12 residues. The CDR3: CATSRPLRAPFF. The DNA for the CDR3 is TGTGCCACCAGCAGACCGTTAAGGGCCCCGTTCTTC. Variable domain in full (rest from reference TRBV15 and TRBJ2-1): DAMVIQNPRYQVTQFGKPVTLSCSQTLNHNVMYWYQQKSSQAPKLLFHYYDKDFNNEADTPDNFQSRRPNTSFCFLDIRSPGLGDTAMYLCATSRPLRAPFFGPGTRLTVL.

This CDR3 is CASSLASSYEQYV. The CDR3 DNA reads TGTGCCAGCAGCTTAGCGAGCTCCTACGAGCAGTACGTC. This chain uses TRBV7-9 with TRBJ2-7; D call uncertain. This CDR3 has 13 residues. The germline V and J ends were trimmed by 0 bases and 0 bases, with 3 bases remaining between them. Germline V lookup: CDR1 SEHNR, CDR2 FQNEAQ (reference sequence).

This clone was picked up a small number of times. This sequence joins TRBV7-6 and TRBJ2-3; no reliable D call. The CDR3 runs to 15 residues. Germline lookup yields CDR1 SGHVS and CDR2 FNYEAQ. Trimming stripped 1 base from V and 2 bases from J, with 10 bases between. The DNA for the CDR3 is TGTGCCAGCAGCTTAGTTCCCCAGGACACAGATACGCAGTATTTT. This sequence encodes CASSLVPQDTDTQYF.

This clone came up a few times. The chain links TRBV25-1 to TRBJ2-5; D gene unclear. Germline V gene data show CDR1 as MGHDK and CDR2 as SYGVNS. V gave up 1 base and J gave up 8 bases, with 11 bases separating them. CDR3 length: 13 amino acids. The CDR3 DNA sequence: TGTGCCAGCAGTGAATCCGGATCCCGAACCCAGTACTTC. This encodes CASSESGSRTQYF. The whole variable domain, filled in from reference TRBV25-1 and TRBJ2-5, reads EADIYQTPRYLVIGTGKKITLECSQTMGHDKMYWYQQDPGMELHLIHYSYGVNSTEKGDLSSESTVSRIRTEHFPLTLESARPSHTSQYLCASSESGSRTQYFGPGTRLLVL.

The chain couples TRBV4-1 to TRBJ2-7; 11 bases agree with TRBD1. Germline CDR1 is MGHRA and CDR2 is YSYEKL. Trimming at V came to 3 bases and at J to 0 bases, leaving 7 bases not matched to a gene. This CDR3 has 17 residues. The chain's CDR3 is CASSQGSGTGGSYEQYV. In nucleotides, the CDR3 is TGCGCCAGCAGCCAGGGATCCGGGACAGGGGGCTCCTACGAGCAGTACGTC.

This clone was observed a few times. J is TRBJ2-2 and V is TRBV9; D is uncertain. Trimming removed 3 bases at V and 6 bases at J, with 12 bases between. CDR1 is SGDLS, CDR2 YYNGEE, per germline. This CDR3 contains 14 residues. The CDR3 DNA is TGTGCCAGCAGCGCCTTCGCTCGGGCCGGGGAGCTGTTTTTT. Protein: CASSAFARAGELFF.

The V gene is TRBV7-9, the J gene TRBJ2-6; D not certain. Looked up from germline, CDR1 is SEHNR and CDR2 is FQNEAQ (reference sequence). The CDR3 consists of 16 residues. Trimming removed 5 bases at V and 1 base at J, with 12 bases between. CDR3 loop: CASSPPGYSGANVLTF. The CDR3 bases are TGTGCCAGCAGCCCACCTGGATATTCTGGGGCCAACGTCCTGACTTTC.

The CDR3: CASSARDVSTDTQYF. The CDR3 DNA is TGTGCCAGCAGCGCCCGGGACGTCAGCACAGATACGCAGTATTTT. The genes are TRBV9 and TRBJ2-3, with D tentatively TRBD1 or TRBD2 (5 bases each). This CDR3 spans 15 amino acids. Germline CDR1 and CDR2: SGDLS and YYNGEE. V lost 3 bases, J lost 0 bases, and 11 bases lay in between.

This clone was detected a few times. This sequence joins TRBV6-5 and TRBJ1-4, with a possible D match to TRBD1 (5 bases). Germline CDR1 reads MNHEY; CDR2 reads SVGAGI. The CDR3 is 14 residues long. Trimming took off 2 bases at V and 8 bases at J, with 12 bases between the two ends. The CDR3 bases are TGTGCCAGCAGTTACGGTGGGGGTGGCGAAAAACTGTTTTTT. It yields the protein CASSYGGGGEKLFF.

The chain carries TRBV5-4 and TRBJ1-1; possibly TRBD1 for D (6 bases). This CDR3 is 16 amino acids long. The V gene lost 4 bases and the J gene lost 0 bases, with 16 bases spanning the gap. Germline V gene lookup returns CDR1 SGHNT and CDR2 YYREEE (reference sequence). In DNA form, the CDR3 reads TGTGCCAGCAGCGGTGGACAGTTGAATGTGAACACTGAAGCTTTCTTT. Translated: CASSGGQLNVNTEAFF.

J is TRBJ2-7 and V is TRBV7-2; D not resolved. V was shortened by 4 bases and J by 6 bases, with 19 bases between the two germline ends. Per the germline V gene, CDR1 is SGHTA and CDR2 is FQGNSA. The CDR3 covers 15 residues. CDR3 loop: CASSSKAHLVAEQYV. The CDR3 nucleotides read TGTGCCAGCAGCTCAAAAGCACACCTGGTGGCCGAGCAGTACGTC.

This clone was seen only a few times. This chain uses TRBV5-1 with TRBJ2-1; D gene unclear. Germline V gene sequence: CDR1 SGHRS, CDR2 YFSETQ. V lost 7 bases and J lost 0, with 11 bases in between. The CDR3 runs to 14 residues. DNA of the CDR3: TGCGCCAGCGGACGTTGGGGCTCCTACAATGAGCAGTTCTTC. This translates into CASGRWGSYNEQFF.

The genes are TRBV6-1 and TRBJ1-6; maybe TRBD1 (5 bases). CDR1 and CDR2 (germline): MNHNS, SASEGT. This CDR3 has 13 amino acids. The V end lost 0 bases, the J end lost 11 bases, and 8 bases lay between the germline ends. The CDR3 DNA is TGTGCCAGCAGTGAAGCAATGGGACCACCCCTCCACTTT. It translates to CASSEAMGPPLHF.

The CDR3 sequence: CASSLLGKSGNTIYF. In DNA, the CDR3 is TGTGCCAGCAGTTTATTGGGGAAGTCGGGAAACACCATATATTTT. This chain links TRBV27 with TRBJ1-3; D unclear. CDR3 size: 15 residues. Deletions cut 1 base from V and 4 bases from J, with 11 bases between. Looked up from germline, CDR1 is MNHEY and CDR2 is SMNVEV (reference sequence).